Below, 30 T cell receptor beta chains from the same sample are listed, as sequenced in a study of blood T cell repertoires in COVID-19. Profiling relied on immunoSEQ multiplex PCR, and the TCRdb table lists in-frame clones only, not all of them. The repertoire consists of some 260,000 clones, with under 95% occurring once and the leading ten covering approximately 2%. The sample comprised PBMCs or T cells enriched from blood (not recorded which). These receptors originate from a young woman who had recovered from COVID-19.

This clone was detected once. The chain recombines TRBV5-1 with TRBJ2-3; D might be TRBD1 (5 bases). The V end was cut by 0 bases, the J end by 6 bases, with 8 bases between. The germline V gene encodes CDR1 SGHRS and CDR2 YFSETQ. The CDR3 is made up of 13 amino acids. CDR3: CASSLDRPDTQYF. CDR3 nucleotides: TGCGCCAGCAGCTTGGACAGGCCGGATACGCAGTATTTT.

This rearrangement joins TRBV5-6 to TRBJ1-2; a weak D match, TRBD1 (5 bases). This CDR3 has 13 residues. CDR1 and CDR2 from the germline V gene are SGHDT and YYEEEE. Trimming pared 4 bases from V and 7 bases from J, leaving 14 bases between. In DNA form, the CDR3 reads TGTGCCAGCAGCCTCACAGCGGGGGTTGGCTACACCTTC. Its translation: CASSLTAGVGYTF.

The chain recombines TRBV3-1 (or the pseudogene TRBV3-2) with TRBJ2-7, with 7 bases that match TRBD2. The germline V gene has CDR1 LGHDT and CDR2 YNNKEL (reference sequence). V was clipped by 7 bases and J by 6 bases; unmatched bases: 18. This CDR3 has 16 residues. Here the CDR3 DNA reads TGTGCCAGCACCTTCTCAGGGCGGGGAGGGGCCGGCGAGCAGTACTTC. Its translation: CASTFSGRGGAGEQYF.

Concerning this clone itself: One end of the junction varies from germline; a read error may be responsible. The chain is built from TRBV7-7 and TRBJ2-1, with D unclear. This CDR3 is built from 15 residues. CDR1 is SSHAT, CDR2 FNYEAQ, per germline (reference sequence). CDR3 residues: CASSPTRNSYNEQFF. The CDR3 DNA reads TGTGCTAGCAGTCCGACACGCAACTCCTACAATGAGCAGTTCTTC.

This clone is a singleton in its sample. CDR3 DNA sequence: TGTGCCAGCAGGCAAACAGAGAACACTGAAGCTTTCTTT. Protein sequence: CASRQTENTEAFF. The chain uses TRBV27 and TRBJ1-1; no firm D call. The CDR3 runs 13 residues. Germline V gene lookup returns CDR1 MNHEY and CDR2 SMNVEV (reference sequence). V was cut by 6 bases and J by 1 base, with 9 bases left in between.

The rearrangement uses TRBV20-1 and TRBJ2-1; D ambiguous. The CDR3 runs 10 residues. V was shortened by 6 bases and J by 5 bases, with 5 bases between the two germline ends. Germline CDR1 and CDR2: DFQATT and SNEGSKA (reference sequence). For the CDR3, the DNA is TGCAGTGCACTGGACAATGAGCAGTTCTTC. Translating it yields CSALDNEQFF.

The chain has TRBV27 and TRBJ2-1; 11 nucleotides align to TRBD2. Germline CDR1 and CDR2: MNHEY and SMNVEV (reference sequence). There are 16 residues in the CDR3. V dropped 8 bases and J dropped 7; count of bases not matched to a gene: 13. The CDR3 nucleotides are TGTGCCAGCTCATGGTTAGCGGGAGGGAGTCAGAATGAGCAGTTCTTC. It is translated as CASSWLAGGSQNEQFF.

The V and J genes are TRBV7-4 and TRBJ2-7; D gene ambiguous. CDR3 length equals 16 residues. Trimming pared 2 bases from V and 4 bases from J, leaving 18 bases between. Germline V gene sequence: CDR1 SGHVT, CDR2 SQSDAQ. CDR3 amino acids: CASSLRRLLSLYEQYF. CDR3 coding DNA: TGTGCCAGCAGCTTACGCAGACTTCTTAGCTTGTACGAGCAGTACTTC.

CDR3 in DNA: TGTGCCAGCCGGGACACCGGGGAGCTGTTTTTT. As protein: CASRDTGELFF. This sequence joins TRBV28 and TRBJ2-2; D is unresolved. The V and J ends lost 8 bases and 3 bases respectively, with 4 bases between them. CDR1 and CDR2 from the germline V gene are MDHEN and SYDVKM. This CDR3 contains 11 residues.

In this sample, this clone turned up once. The chain has TRBV2 and TRBJ2-7; D call uncertain. V shed 3 bases and J shed 6 bases, with 12 bases lying between them. Germline lookup yields CDR1 SNHLY and CDR2 FYNNEI. The CDR3 consists of 13 residues. In DNA, the CDR3 is TGTGCCAGCAGTGATGGCCCCCGTTTCGAGCAGTACTTC. Protein sequence: CASSDGPRFEQYF.

The V gene is TRBV5-1, the J gene TRBJ2-3; D not resolved. CDR3 size: 14 residues. Trimming took off 0 bases at V and 5 bases at J, with 10 bases between the two ends. Germline CDR1 SGHRS, CDR2 YFSETQ. The CDR3 protein is CASSLARFVDTQYF. In nucleotides, the CDR3 is TGCGCCAGCAGCTTGGCCAGGTTCGTAGATACGCAGTATTTT.

This sequence joins TRBV20-1 and TRBJ2-7; TRBD1 is a possible D gene (6 bases). V was clipped by 3 bases and J by 2 bases, with 17 bases between them. Germline CDR1 DFQATT, CDR2 SNEGSKA (reference sequence). The CDR3 loop spans 15 amino acids. The CDR3 DNA sequence: TGCAGTGCTAGTGACCGGAGCAGGGGTACCTACGAGCAGTACTTC. Translated: CSASDRSRGTYEQYF.

The rearrangement links TRBV10-3 to TRBJ1-2; no definite D call. Germline V gene lookup returns CDR1 ENHRY and CDR2 SYGVKD. Trimming took 6 bases from V and 3 from J, leaving 11 bases between them. The CDR3 is 13 residues long. The CDR3 coding sequence is TGTGCCATCAGCCCGGGATCCGACTATGGCTACACCTTC. It is translated as CAISPGSDYGYTF.

The rearrangement uses TRBV11-2 and TRBJ2-7; D possibly corresponds to TRBD2 (7 bases). This CDR3 has 17 amino acids. Germline V gene data show CDR1 as SGHAT and CDR2 as FQNNGV. V was shortened by 2 bases and J by 2 bases, with 19 bases between the two germline ends. The CDR3 reads CASSLKLRGGDPYEQYF. The DNA for the CDR3 is TGTGCCAGCAGCTTAAAGCTCCGAGGGGGGGACCCCTACGAGCAGTACTTC.

The chain couples TRBV28 to TRBJ1-4, with D uncertain. The CDR3 runs 15 residues. Between the trimmed V and J ends, which lost 8 bases and 8 bases, there was a span of 21 bases. Germline CDR1 reads MDHEN; CDR2 reads SYDVKM. CDR3 in amino acids: CASFSGGTGTEKLFF. CDR3 DNA sequence: TGTGCCAGCTTCAGCGGCGGTACTGGAACGGAAAAACTGTTTTTT.

V usage is TRBV7-8 and J usage is TRBJ1-4; TRBD1 aligns across 7 bases. The trim removed 5 bases at V and 8 bases at J, leaving 11 bases unmatched. This CDR3 contains 15 residues. Germline V lookup: CDR1 SGHVS, CDR2 FQNEAQ. CDR3: CASSLDRAVSEKLFF. The DNA for the CDR3 is TGTGCCAGCAGCCTCGACAGGGCCGTGAGCGAAAAACTGTTTTTT.

This clone was observed a handful of times. The J gene is TRBJ1-2, the V gene TRBV5-8; 9 bases line up with TRBD1. The V and J ends lost 0 bases and 8 bases, in that order; junction bases with no gene match: 14. This CDR3 is built from 17 residues. Germline V gene lookup returns CDR1 SGHTS and CDR2 YDEGEE. The CDR3 DNA reads TGTGCCAGCAGCTTGGGGGGGACAGGGTTTTTCGGTGGCGGCTACACCTTC. This codes for CASSLGGTGFFGGGYTF.

This clone was counted only a few times. The gene calls are TRBV3-1 (or the pseudogene TRBV3-2) and TRBJ1-1; D unclear. V was cut by 6 bases and J by 11 bases, with 19 bases left in between. The CDR3 sequence is 13 residues long. CDR1 LGHDT and CDR2 YNNKEL come from the germline V gene (reference sequence). CDR3 residues: CASSIGESAEAFF. The CDR3 DNA reads TGTGCCAGCAGTATAGGTGAAAGCGCGGAGGCTTTCTTT.

The J gene is TRBJ1-3, the V gene TRBV15, with 10 positions matching TRBD1. Germline V CDR1 and CDR2: LNHNV, YYDKDF (reference sequence). The V gene end was trimmed by 4 bases and the J gene end by 8 bases; junction bases not matched to a gene: 2. This CDR3 is built from 13 residues. The CDR3 region is CATSMDRGYTIYF. CDR3 in DNA: TGTGCCACCAGCATGGACAGGGGGTACACCATATATTTT.

This chain uses TRBV12-5 with TRBJ1-6; TRBD1 is a possible D gene (5 bases). The CDR3 runs 15 residues. Germline values: CDR1 LGHNT, CDR2 FRNRAP. Deletions cut 4 bases from V and 7 bases from J, with 14 bases between. The CDR3 reads CASGSLRQRNSPLHF. CDR3 nucleotide sequence: TGTGCTAGTGGTTCCCTGAGACAGAGGAATTCACCCCTCCACTTT.

The chain uses TRBV4-2 and TRBJ1-5; the D is unclear. The CDR3 has 13 amino acids. Germline V gene sequence: CDR1 LGHNA, CDR2 YNFKEQ. The V end was cut by 5 bases, the J end by 5 bases, with 10 bases between. CDR3 nucleotide sequence: TGTGCCAGCAGCTCTGACACTGATCAGCCCCAGCATTTT. Protein: CASSSDTDQPQHF.

This clone was seen once. CDR3 nucleotides: TGCGCCAGCAGCCAAGATAGGCCAGGGCCTAATGAAAAACTGTTTTTT. Its translation: CASSQDRPGPNEKLFF. The V and J genes are TRBV4-1 and TRBJ1-4; weak D call: TRBD1 (5 bases). The V end was cut by 0 bases, the J end by 3 bases, with 11 bases between. CDR3 length: 16 residues. The germline V gene has CDR1 MGHRA and CDR2 YSYEKL.

The chain carries TRBV7-3 and TRBJ2-6, with D perhaps TRBD1 (6 bases). Germline V gives CDR1 SGHTA, CDR2 FQGTGA. With 3 bases removed from V and 0 bases from J, the gap between germline ends came to 12 bases. The CDR3 length is 17 residues. The DNA of the CDR3 is TGTGCCAGCAGCTTGGGACATACTAGCTCTGGGGCCAACGTCCTGACTTTC. Protein product: CASSLGHTSSGANVLTF.

The chain joins TRBV29-1 to TRBJ1-2; 9 positions agree with TRBD1. The CDR3 is made up of 12 amino acids. In germline, CDR1 is SQVTM, CDR2 ANQGSEA. The trim removed 7 bases at V and 5 bases at J, leaving 5 bases unmatched. CDR3 amino acids: CSGGGTGYGYTF. CDR3 DNA sequence: TGCAGCGGTGGTGGGACAGGGTATGGCTACACCTTC.

This clone appeared a few times. The CDR3 is CASRSLAGAFDTQYF. In DNA form, the CDR3 reads TGTGCCAGCCGTTCACTAGCAGGCGCCTTCGATACGCAGTATTTT. V is TRBV6-5 and J is TRBJ2-3, with D possibly matching TRBD2 (6 bases). This CDR3 is built from 15 residues. The V gene's germline CDR1 is MNHEY and CDR2 SVGAGI. V lost 8 bases and J lost 6, with 21 bases in between.

CDR3 DNA sequence: TGCAGTGCTCGTGGACACCTAGCCGGTAGCAATCAGCCCCAGCATTTT. It yields the protein CSARGHLAGSNQPQHF. V gene TRBV20-1 combines with J gene TRBJ1-5, with D tentatively TRBD1 (5 bases). V gave up 5 bases and J gave up 0 bases, with 17 bases separating them. CDR1 and CDR2 from the germline V gene are DFQATT and SNEGSKA (reference sequence). There are 16 residues in the CDR3.

The chain uses TRBV13 and TRBJ2-5; TRBD1 aligns across 8 bases. Looked up from germline, CDR1 is PRHDT and CDR2 is FYEKMQ (reference sequence). J gave up 2 bases and V 5 bases, and 4 bases lay outside the gene matches. The CDR3 length is 14 residues. In nucleotides, the CDR3 is TGTGCCAGCAGCGCCTACAGGGGGCAAGAGACCCAGTACTTC. Its translation is CASSAYRGQETQYF.

CDR3 bases: TGTGCCAGCAGCCAAGGTATCGCGGGAGGGCCCCGAAATGAGCAGTTCTTC. This encodes CASSQGIAGGPRNEQFF. The chain employs TRBV4-2 and TRBJ2-1, with TRBD2 identical over 9 bases. Germline V gene data show CDR1 as LGHNA and CDR2 as YNFKEQ. This CDR3 has 17 amino acids. Losses at the gene ends were 1 base for V and 7 bases for J; bases not matched to a gene: 11.

J is TRBJ1-4 and V is TRBV19; no clear D gene. This CDR3 spans 14 amino acids. V was cut by 7 bases and J by 0 bases, with 9 bases left in between. Germline lookup yields CDR1 LNHDA and CDR2 SQIVND (reference sequence). The CDR3 DNA is TGTGCCAGTACCCCGGAGGCAACTAATGAAAAACTGTTTTTT. It translates to CASTPEATNEKLFF.

The J gene is TRBJ1-2, the V gene TRBV19; D remains unclear. The CDR3 has 14 residues. Germline V gives CDR1 LNHDA, CDR2 SQIVND (reference sequence). CDR3 region: CASNREEENYGYTF. The CDR3 DNA sequence: TGTGCTTCCAACCGGGAGGAGGAAAACTATGGCTACACCTTC. The full variable domain, in which reference TRBV19 and TRBJ1-2 provide the parts outside the CDR3, is DGGITQSPKYLFRKEGQNVTLSCEQNLNHDAMYWYRQDPGQGLRLIYYSQIVNDFQKGDIAEGYSVSREKKESFPLTVTSAQKNPTAFYLCASNREEENYGYTFGSGTRLTVV.